This is a list of T cell receptor beta chains from one sample in a study of blood T cell repertoires in COVID-19. The repertoire was sequenced with immunoSEQ multiplex PCR; TCRdb's copy has only in-frame clones and lacks some. The sample holds fewer than 250,000 clones, more than 75% seen once. Sequencing was performed on peripheral blood. All receptors come from a man aged 45-60 years with acute or convalescent COVID-19. The CDR3 runs from the conserved cysteine through the conserved F or W. Fields, in order: CDR3 protein, CDR3 DNA, V gene, J gene, clone size, D gene. A D gene is named only where the DNA matches it firmly. Size values are once, few and many counts, or a class for expanded clones, and some rows have none.

CDR3 protein: CASSGQISGNTIYF
CDR3 DNA: TGTGCCAGCAGCGGGCAGATCTCTGGAAACACCATATATTTT
V gene: TRBV9
J gene: TRBJ1-3
clone size: .
D gene: .

CDR3 protein: CASSQDRVTQYF
CDR3 DNA: TGCGCCAGCAGCCAAGATCGTGTGACCCAGTACTTC
V gene: TRBV4-1
J gene: TRBJ2-5
clone size: once
D gene: .

CDR3 protein: CASSQDRVPRVSPLHF
CDR3 DNA: TGTGCCAGCAGCCAAGACAGGGTCCCCCGGGTTTCACCCCTCCACTTT
V gene: TRBV3-1/TRBV3-2
J gene: TRBJ1-6
clone size: .
D gene: .

CDR3 protein: CASGIGGDSPLHF
CDR3 DNA: TGTGCCAGCGGAATCGGGGGTGATTCACCCCTCCACTTT
V gene: TRBV19
J gene: TRBJ1-6
clone size: once
D gene: .

CDR3 protein: CASSSDRGTEAFF
CDR3 DNA: TGTGCCAGCAGCTCCGACAGGGGCACTGAAGCTTTCTTT
V gene: TRBV11-2
J gene: TRBJ1-1
clone size: .
D gene: TRBD1

CDR3 protein: CASRRGGGLYGYTF
CDR3 DNA: TGTGCCAGCCGCCGGGGAGGGGGACTCTATGGCTACACCTTC
V gene: TRBV5-4
J gene: TRBJ1-2
clone size: .
D gene: .

CDR3 protein: CASSTQGDTEAFF
CDR3 DNA: TGTGCCAGTAGTACACAGGGGGACACTGAAGCTTTCTTT
V gene: TRBV19
J gene: TRBJ1-1
clone size: .
D gene: TRBD1

CDR3 protein: CASSLAAGQGVYEQYF
CDR3 DNA: TGTGCCAGCAGCTTAGCGGCTGGACAGGGAGTCTACGAGCAGTACTTC
V gene: TRBV5-5
J gene: TRBJ2-7
clone size: .
D gene: TRBD1

CDR3 protein: CATAGERKLFF
CDR3 DNA: TGTGCCACTGCAGGGGAGAGAAAACTGTTTTTT
V gene: TRBV10-3
J gene: TRBJ1-4
clone size: .
D gene: .

CDR3 protein: CASSRTEETQYF
CDR3 DNA: TGTGCCAGCAGCCGGACTGAAGAGACCCAGTACTTC
V gene: TRBV5-6
J gene: TRBJ2-5
clone size: .
D gene: .

CDR3 protein: CASSESGVIAEAFF
CDR3 DNA: TGCGCCAGCAGTGAGTCCGGGGTGATCGCTGAAGCTTTCTTT
V gene: TRBV10-1
J gene: TRBJ1-1
clone size: .
D gene: .

CDR3 protein: CASSPETGGAGGYTF
CDR3 DNA: TGTGCCAGCAGTCCAGAAACAGGGGGCGCGGGCGGCTACACCTTC
V gene: TRBV6-5
J gene: TRBJ1-2
clone size: .
D gene: TRBD1

CDR3 protein: CAISERQNTGELFF
CDR3 DNA: TGTGCCATCAGTGAAAGACAGAACACCGGGGAGCTGTTTTTT
V gene: TRBV10-3
J gene: TRBJ2-2
clone size: .
D gene: .

CDR3 protein: CASSYGASGGPGSYNEQFF
CDR3 DNA: TGTGCCAGTAGTTACGGGGCTAGCGGGGGGCCAGGCTCCTACAATGAGCAGTTCTTC
V gene: TRBV19
J gene: TRBJ2-1
clone size: .
D gene: TRBD2

CDR3 protein: CASSQVSGAPLHF
CDR3 DNA: TGTGCCAGCAGCCAAGTTAGCGGCGCACCCCTCCACTTT
V gene: TRBV16
J gene: TRBJ1-6
clone size: .
D gene: .

CDR3 protein: CASSGGTSAADTQYF
CDR3 DNA: TGTGCCAGCAGCGGTGGGACTAGCGCGGCAGATACGCAGTATTTT
V gene: TRBV9
J gene: TRBJ2-3
clone size: .
D gene: TRBD2

CDR3 protein: CASSFNRGNTEAFF
CDR3 DNA: TGTGCCAGCAGCTTTAACAGGGGAAACACTGAAGCTTTCTTT
V gene: TRBV5-5
J gene: TRBJ1-1
clone size: once
D gene: TRBD1

CDR3 protein: CASSLSGTARSPLHF
CDR3 DNA: TGTGCCAGCAGCCTATCCGGGACAGCGCGTTCACCCCTCCACTTT
V gene: TRBV7-9
J gene: TRBJ1-6
clone size: .
D gene: TRBD1

CDR3 protein: CASSMARFTGELFF
CDR3 DNA: TGTGCCAGTAGTATGGCTCGTTTCACCGGGGAGCTGTTTTTT
V gene: TRBV19
J gene: TRBJ2-2
clone size: .
D gene: .

CDR3 protein: CASSKTGGYGYGYTF
CDR3 DNA: TGTGCCAGCAGCAAAACAGGGGGTTATGGCTATGGCTACACCTTC
V gene: TRBV7-9
J gene: TRBJ1-2
clone size: .
D gene: TRBD1

CDR3 protein: CASSLGTGSMYTF
CDR3 DNA: TGTGCCAGCAGCTTAGGGACAGGGAGTATGTACACCTTC
V gene: TRBV7-2
J gene: TRBJ1-2
clone size: .
D gene: TRBD1

CDR3 protein: CASSNTGGELFF
CDR3 DNA: TGCGCCAGCAGCAACACAGGAGGGGAGCTGTTTTTT
V gene: TRBV5-1
J gene: TRBJ2-2
clone size: .
D gene: .

CDR3 protein: CASSEHRVQPQHF
CDR3 DNA: TGTGCCAGCAGTGAGCACAGGGTTCAGCCCCAGCATTTT
V gene: TRBV6-1
J gene: TRBJ1-5
clone size: .
D gene: .

CDR3 protein: CASSPEESYEQYF
CDR3 DNA: TGTGCCAGCTCACCAGAGGAATCCTACGAGCAGTACTTC
V gene: TRBV18
J gene: TRBJ2-7
clone size: once
D gene: .

CDR3 protein: CASSWGTGNYGYTF
CDR3 DNA: TGCGCCAGCAGCTGGGGGACAGGGAACTATGGCTACACCTTC
V gene: TRBV5-1
J gene: TRBJ1-2
clone size: once
D gene: TRBD1

CDR3 protein: CASSITGTNTGELFF
CDR3 DNA: TGTGCCAGCAGCATAACAGGAACGAACACCGGGGAGCTGTTTTTT
V gene: TRBV7-6
J gene: TRBJ2-2
clone size: .
D gene: .

CDR3 protein: CASTSASGNYGYTF
CDR3 DNA: TGTGCCAGCACCTCTGCGTCGGGGAACTATGGCTACACCTTC
V gene: TRBV7-9
J gene: TRBJ1-2
clone size: .
D gene: .

CDR3 protein: CATGQGVSPLHF
CDR3 DNA: TGTGCCACCGGACAGGGGGTTTCACCCCTCCACTTT
V gene: TRBV5-8
J gene: TRBJ1-6
clone size: once
D gene: TRBD1

CDR3 protein: CSVGEGSYEQYF
CDR3 DNA: TGCAGCGTTGGTGAGGGTTCCTACGAGCAGTACTTC
V gene: TRBV29-1
J gene: TRBJ2-7
clone size: .
D gene: .

CDR3 protein: CASSEQGRGNTEAFF
CDR3 DNA: TGTGCCAGCTCAGAACAGGGGCGGGGGAACACTGAAGCTTTCTTT
V gene: TRBV18
J gene: TRBJ1-1
clone size: .
D gene: TRBD1

CDR3 protein: CASSLRGSGNTIYF
CDR3 DNA: TGTGCCAGCAGCCTCAGGGGATCTGGAAACACCATATATTTT
V gene: TRBV6-5
J gene: TRBJ1-3
clone size: .
D gene: .

CDR3 protein: CASSEYHRVYGYTF
CDR3 DNA: TGTGCCAGCAGTGAATACCACAGAGTCTATGGCTACACCTTC
V gene: TRBV25-1
J gene: TRBJ1-2
clone size: .
D gene: .

CDR3 protein: CAISEHGNTEAFF
CDR3 DNA: TGTGCCATCAGTGAGCACGGGAACACTGAAGCTTTCTTT
V gene: TRBV10-3
J gene: TRBJ1-1
clone size: once
D gene: .

CDR3 protein: CASSTDQGYEQYF
CDR3 DNA: TGCGCCAGCAGCACCGACCAGGGGTACGAGCAGTACTTC
V gene: TRBV5-1
J gene: TRBJ2-7
clone size: .
D gene: .

CDR3 protein: CAWSKSVSEPQHF
CDR3 DNA: TGTGCCTGGAGTAAGTCAGTCTCAGAGCCCCAGCATTTT
V gene: TRBV30
J gene: TRBJ1-5
clone size: .
D gene: .

CDR3 protein: CASTSDRGRNQPQHF
CDR3 DNA: TGTGCCAGTACCTCGGACAGGGGGCGCAATCAGCCCCAGCATTTT
V gene: TRBV19
J gene: TRBJ1-5
clone size: .
D gene: TRBD1

CDR3 protein: CASSQVGQGLHNSPLHF
CDR3 DNA: TGCGCCAGCAGCCAAGTGGGGCAGGGGTTGCATAATTCACCCCTCCACTTT
V gene: TRBV4-1
J gene: TRBJ1-6
clone size: .
D gene: .

CDR3 protein: CASSLGSSGGDEQFF
CDR3 DNA: TGTGCCAGCAGCTTAGGGAGTAGCGGGGGTGATGAGCAGTTCTTC
V gene: TRBV11-2
J gene: TRBJ2-1
clone size: .
D gene: TRBD2

CDR3 protein: CASSLELFYGYTF
CDR3 DNA: TGCGCCAGCAGCTTGGAACTGTTCTATGGCTACACCTTC
V gene: TRBV5-1
J gene: TRBJ1-2
clone size: .
D gene: .

CDR3 protein: CASSFGRGYEQYF
CDR3 DNA: TGTGCCAGCAGCTTCGGCAGGGGCTACGAGCAGTACTTC
V gene: TRBV7-2
J gene: TRBJ2-7
clone size: .
D gene: .

CDR3 protein: CASSFLRSYEQYF
CDR3 DNA: TGTGCCAGCAGTTTCCTTCGGTCCTACGAGCAGTACTTC
V gene: TRBV27
J gene: TRBJ2-7
clone size: .
D gene: .

CDR3 protein: CASSQSPGLAPWGSYNEQFF
CDR3 DNA: TGTGCCAGCAGCCAATCGCCGGGACTAGCGCCTTGGGGGTCCTACAATGAGCAGTTCTTC
V gene: TRBV4-2
J gene: TRBJ2-1
clone size: .
D gene: TRBD2

CDR3 protein: CASSLVEGRVNTEAFF
CDR3 DNA: TGCGCCAGCAGCTTGGTTGAGGGTAGGGTGAACACTGAAGCTTTCTTT
V gene: TRBV5-1
J gene: TRBJ1-1
clone size: .
D gene: .